A selection of T cell receptor beta chains follows, all from one sample in a study of blood T cell repertoires in COVID-19. Only in-frame clones appear in the TCRdb table, and some are missing; sequencing was by immunoSEQ multiplex PCR. The data show more than 90,000 clones, over 65% seen once. Sequences were obtained from peripheral blood. All receptors come from a man between 65 and 80 years old with acute or convalescent COVID-19. Each CDR3 is given with its conserved first and last residue. The D gene is left open where the match is weak.

j_call,v_call,d_call,cdr3_aa
TRBJ2-5,TRBV24-1,TRBD1,CATSDFSGTGWNGETQYF
TRBJ2-7,TRBV6-6,-,CASSFGLREQYF
TRBJ1-5,TRBV7-3,-,CASSPDRGMQLNQPQHF
TRBJ1-1,TRBV15,-,CATSMTADTEAFF
TRBJ2-5,TRBV3-1/TRBV3-2,-,CASSQVQVETQYF
TRBJ2-4,TRBV4-2,TRBD2,CASSQDASGSWENIQYF
TRBJ2-5,TRBV24-1,-,CATSDSGQLEETQYF
TRBJ1-5,TRBV9,-,CASSSGGEWGPQHF
TRBJ1-6,TRBV6-5,-,CASSYGGARNSPLHF
TRBJ1-6,TRBV6-5,-,CASAKGGNNSPLHF
TRBJ2-2,TRBV18,TRBD1,CASSPRAGGDTGELFF
TRBJ1-2,TRBV19,TRBD1,CASRKTPGQGLRNEIYTF
TRBJ1-2,TRBV19,TRBD1,CASSVTGGYGYTF